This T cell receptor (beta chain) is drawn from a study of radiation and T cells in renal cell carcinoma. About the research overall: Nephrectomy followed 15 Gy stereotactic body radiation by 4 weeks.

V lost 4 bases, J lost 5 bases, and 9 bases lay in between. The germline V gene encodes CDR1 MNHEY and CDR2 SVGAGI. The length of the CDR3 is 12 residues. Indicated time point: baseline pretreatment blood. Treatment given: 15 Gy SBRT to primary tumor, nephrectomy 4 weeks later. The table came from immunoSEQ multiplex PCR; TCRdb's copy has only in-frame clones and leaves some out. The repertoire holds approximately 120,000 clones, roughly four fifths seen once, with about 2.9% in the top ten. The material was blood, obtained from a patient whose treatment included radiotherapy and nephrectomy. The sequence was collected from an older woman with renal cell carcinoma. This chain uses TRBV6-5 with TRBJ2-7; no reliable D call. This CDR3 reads CASSFRSNEQYF. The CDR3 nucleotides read TGTGCCAGCAGTTTTAGGTCGAACGAGCAGTACTTC.